This T cell receptor beta chain was observed in a study of blood T cell repertoires in COVID-19 (dated by TCRdb to about 2020). In the study overall: The collaborator samples originated in the United States, Italy and Spain and spanned the acute and convalescent phases of COVID-19. The prospective study material was composed of cDNA or gDNA derived from T cells, B-cell-depleted T cells, or PBMCs. Deeply sampled blood TCRbeta repertoires from subjects exposed to, actively infected with, or recovered from COVID-19 were included in the dataset. The repertoires were released in a freely available public database intended as a resource for research on the immune response to SARS-CoV-2. The samples were drawn from the first 160 participants of the ongoing ImmuneRACE study and from 950 to 1,500 subjects provided by 6 global collaborators. Nearly every sample came with metadata listing a de-identified subject ID, COVID-19 status, age in years and sex. HLA class I and class II types, where available, came from metadata supplied by the sample provider rather than from assay-based typing. General conclusions and limits of the study: The amount of clinical and demographic metadata varied by source and participant and was provided uncurated.

About this clone: Its target antigen remains unknown. The record has no base qualities; no much larger clone is one base away.

A distance of 10 bases separates the germline ends of V and J, which lose 0 bases and 0 bases respectively. There are 16 amino acids in the CDR3, from cysteine to phenylalanine inclusive. The kept DNA is CDR3 alone, 48 bases in frame from the first base. According to the germline V gene, CDR1 reads MNHEY and CDR2 reads SVGEGT. Each collaborating institution followed its own protocols to collect whole blood in K2EDTA tubes. For TCRbeta analysis, collaborator samples were shipped as frozen whole blood, as isolated PBMCs, or as DNA extracted from either sample type. TCRbeta CDR3 regions were amplified from genomic DNA by means of the immunoSEQ Assay, a bias-controlled multiplex PCR. As for how the authors treated the data: Nucleated cell counts per sample were estimated from amplification of reference gene primers within the assay. To quantify the absolute abundance of each unique TCRbeta CDR3 rearrangement, sequence reads were collapsed and filtered. For each sample, productive Simpson clonality was calculated as the square root of Simpson's diversity index across productive rearrangements. Here the immuneACCESS table is served through TCRdb, limited to in-frame sequences with V and J called. Missing clones are a known gap in these copies; in checked studies unresolved V genes cover under half, and the rest lacks a known reason. V and J calls and clone size are copied from that table; D and trimming were computed from the DNA. A total of about 160,000 clones appear in this sample, 65% to 85% of them only once. The ten largest clones capture 9.1% of the sample.

This receptor chain uses TRBV6-2 or TRBV6-3 and TRBJ2-3; TRBD2 is possibly the D segment (5 matching bases). Specimen: peripheral blood. This TCR came from a woman aged 80 or over with active or convalescent COVID-19. The CDR3 has the sequence CASSYSLASSTDTQYF. The base sequence is TGTGCCAGCAGTTACTCTCTAGCCTCCAGCACAGATACGCAGTATTTT.